The text below deals with one TCR beta chain. Its antigen is as yet unknown. This entry is derived from a study of cytomegalovirus exposure and HLA in healthy donors. The study, taken as a whole, reports: It was likely that a cluster of highly shared sequence variants was a sequencing artifact. Later analysis demonstrated an association between a missense DCLRE1C variant and TCR beta V- and J-gene trimming.

PCR used 60 Vbeta primers and 13 Jbeta primers. The method was immunoSEQ multiplex PCR; TCRdb's version includes in-frame clones alone and lacks a portion of them. Of tens of thousands of clones detected, over 65% appear once; the ten largest clones hold around 4.6%. Trimming stripped 3 bases from V and 7 bases from J, with 16 bases between. Germline V gene lookup returns CDR1 MNHEY and CDR2 SVGAGI. The CDR3 spans 14 residues. Source material: PBMCs. The sequence derives from a woman between 40 and 50 years old in good health and CMV-seropositive. The V gene is TRBV6-5, the J gene TRBJ2-7, with a possible D match to TRBD2 (7 bases). The CDR3 sequence: CASSYNRGGGEQYF. In DNA form, the CDR3 reads TGTGCCAGCAGTTATAACCGGGGAGGGGGGGAGCAGTACTTC.